What follows describes a single TCR beta chain. No antigen is known for it. Authors of the study amplified TCR beta CDR3 regions from RNA transcripts. HTBI primers were the set used in a first-round RT-PCR of the TCR CDR3. TCRdb called the multiplex PCR reads again in MiXCR, with one record for every CDR3 protein. The sample carries roughly 720,000 distinct CDR3 sequences, roughly 17% recorded once. CDR3 length: 16 amino acids. V dropped 4 bases and J dropped 5; count of bases not matched to a gene: 8. Germline V gives CDR1 PRHDT, CDR2 FYEKMQ (reference sequence). This sample stems from a study of T cells in Graves' hyperthyroidism and ophthalmopathy. Those with hyperthyroidism were 18 to 65 years old, newly diagnosed, and ill for under 2 months. Diagnoses rested on clinical symptoms, serum thyroxine and TRAb, thyroid ultrasound and orbital computed tomography. The study, taken as a whole, reports: Classification by a 13 V-J model distinguished ophthalmopathy from stable hyperthyroidism. Blood also carried most thyroid clonotypes expanded above 0.001.

The J gene is TRBJ2-2, the V gene TRBV13; the match to TRBD2 covers 9 bases. The TCR comes from a man aged 50 or older with Graves' hyperthyroidism. Sequencing was carried out using blood. The CDR3 nucleotides are TGTGCCAGCAGCTCTAGTAGCGGGAGAAGGACCGGGGAGCTGTTTTTT. Protein: CASSSSSGRRTGELFF.